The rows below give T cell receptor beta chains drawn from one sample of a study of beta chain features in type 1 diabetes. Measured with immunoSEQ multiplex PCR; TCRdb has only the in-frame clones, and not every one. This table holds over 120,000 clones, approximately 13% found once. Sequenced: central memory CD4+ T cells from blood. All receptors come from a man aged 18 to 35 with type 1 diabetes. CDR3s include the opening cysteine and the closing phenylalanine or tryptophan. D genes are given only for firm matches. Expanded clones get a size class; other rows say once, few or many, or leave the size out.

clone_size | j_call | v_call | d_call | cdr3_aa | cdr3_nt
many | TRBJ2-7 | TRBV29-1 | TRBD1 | CSVEGQNTQGQYF | TGCAGCGTTGAGGGACAGAATACGCAAGGGCAGTACTTC
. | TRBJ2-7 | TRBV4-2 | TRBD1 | CASSQETGYYYEQYF | TGTGCCAGCAGCCAAGAGACAGGGTACTACTACGAGCAGTACTTC
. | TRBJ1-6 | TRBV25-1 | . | CASSEDRAPLHF | TGTGCCAGCAGTGAAGACCGGGCACCCCTCCACTTT
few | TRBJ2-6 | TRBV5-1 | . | CASSTAVANVLTF | TGCGCCAGCAGCACAGCTGTAGCCAACGTCCTGACTTTC
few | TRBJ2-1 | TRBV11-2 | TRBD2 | CASSAAGTSVYEQFF | TGTGCCAGCAGCGCGGCCGGGACTAGTGTATATGAGCAGTTCTTC
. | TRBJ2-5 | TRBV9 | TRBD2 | CASSLSGEETQYF | TGTGCCAGCAGCCTTAGCGGGGAAGAGACCCAGTACTTC
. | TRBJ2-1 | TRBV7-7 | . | CASSLSSRGEQFF | TGTGCTAGCAGCTTGTCCTCGCGGGGTGAGCAGTTCTTC
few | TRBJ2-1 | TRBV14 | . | CASSQDRKGWGNEQFF | TGTGCCAGCAGCCAAGATAGGAAGGGATGGGGTAATGAGCAGTTCTTC
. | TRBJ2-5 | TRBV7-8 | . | CASSLSGKQETQYF | TGTGCCAGCAGCTTAAGTGGCAAACAAGAGACCCAGTACTTC
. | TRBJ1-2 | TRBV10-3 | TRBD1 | CAISDARDRANGYTF | TGTGCCATCAGTGATGCCCGAGACAGGGCGAATGGCTACACCTTC
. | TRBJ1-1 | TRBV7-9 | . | CASSSVEKANTEAFF | TGTGCCAGCAGCTCCGTTGAGAAGGCGAACACTGAAGCTTTCTTT
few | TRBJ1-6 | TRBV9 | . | CASSVGAGSDNSPLHF | TGTGCCAGCAGCGTAGGGGCAGGCAGTGATAATTCACCCCTCCACTTT
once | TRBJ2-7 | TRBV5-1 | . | CASSSGHEGQEQYF | TGCGCCAGCAGCTCCGGACATGAGGGTCAGGAGCAGTACTTC
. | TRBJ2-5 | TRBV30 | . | CAWSPLGTEETQYF | TGTGCCTGGAGTCCCTTAGGGACGGAAGAGACCCAGTACTTC
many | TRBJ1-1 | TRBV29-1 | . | CSVGQLNTEAFF | TGCAGCGTTGGGCAGTTGAACACTGAAGCTTTCTTT
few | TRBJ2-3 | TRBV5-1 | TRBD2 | CASSLGSSGVSTDTQYF | TGCGCCAGCAGCTTGGGTAGTAGCGGGGTTAGCACAGATACGCAGTATTTT
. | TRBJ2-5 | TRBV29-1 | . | CSARQQETQYF | TGCAGCGCTCGCCAACAAGAGACCCAGTACTTC
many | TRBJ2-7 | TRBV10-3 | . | CAISVPAVGGYEQYF | TGTGCCATCAGTGTCCCGGCCGTAGGGGGTTACGAGCAGTACTTC
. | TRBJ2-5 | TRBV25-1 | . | CASSPTPGSGQETQYF | TGTGCCAGCAGCCCCACCCCGGGGAGCGGCCAAGAGACCCAGTACTTC
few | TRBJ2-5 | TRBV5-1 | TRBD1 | CASSPASRGRETQYF | TGCGCCAGCAGTCCTGCCAGCAGGGGGCGAGAGACCCAGTACTTC
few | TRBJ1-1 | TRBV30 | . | CALGRGGYTEAFF | TGTGCCCTCGGGAGGGGGGGCTACACTGAAGCTTTCTTT
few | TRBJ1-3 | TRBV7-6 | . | CASSLVNTAGNTIYF | TGTGCCAGCAGCTTAGTGAATACGGCTGGAAACACCATATATTTT
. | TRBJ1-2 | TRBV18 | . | CASSLGTAYGYTF | TGTGCCAGCTCACTGGGGACTGCTTATGGCTACACCTTC
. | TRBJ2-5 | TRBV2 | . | CASSAFSRIGETQYF | TGTGCCAGCAGTGCGTTTAGTAGGATCGGAGAGACCCAGTACTTC
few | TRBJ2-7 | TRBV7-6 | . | CASSLGSSSYEQYF | TGTGCCAGCAGCTTAGGCAGCTCTTCCTACGAGCAGTACTTC
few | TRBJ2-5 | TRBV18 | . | CASSPRGSGETQYF | TGTGCCAGCTCACCACGGGGGTCGGGGGAGACCCAGTACTTC
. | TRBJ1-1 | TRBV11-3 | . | CASSLGVGDRSTEAFF | TGTGCCAGCAGCTTAGGAGTCGGAGACAGGAGCACTGAAGCTTTCTTT
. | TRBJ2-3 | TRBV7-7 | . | CASSPSGDSTDTQYF | TGTGCTAGCAGCCCCTCTGGGGATAGCACAGATACGCAGTATTTT
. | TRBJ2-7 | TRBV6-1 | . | CASSPQGSSSYEQYF | TGTGCCAGCAGCCCACAGGGTTCATCATCCTACGAGCAGTACTTC
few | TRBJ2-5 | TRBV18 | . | CASSPENGAQETQYF | TGTGCCAGCTCACCAGAAAACGGAGCTCAAGAGACCCAGTACTTC
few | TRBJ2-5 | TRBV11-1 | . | CASSHGETQYF | TGTGCCAGCAGCCACGGGGAGACCCAGTACTTC
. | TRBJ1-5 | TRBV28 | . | CASSLGSVLGGNQPQHF | TGTGCCAGCAGTTTAGGGTCCGTCCTCGGAGGCAATCAGCCCCAGCATTTT
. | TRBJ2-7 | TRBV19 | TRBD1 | CASSSGQGYEQYF | TGTGCCAGTAGCTCGGGACAGGGTTACGAGCAGTACTTC
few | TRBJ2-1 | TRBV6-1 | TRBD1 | CASSAGTGGWNEQFF | TGTGCCAGCAGTGCTGGGACAGGGGGCTGGAATGAGCAGTTCTTC